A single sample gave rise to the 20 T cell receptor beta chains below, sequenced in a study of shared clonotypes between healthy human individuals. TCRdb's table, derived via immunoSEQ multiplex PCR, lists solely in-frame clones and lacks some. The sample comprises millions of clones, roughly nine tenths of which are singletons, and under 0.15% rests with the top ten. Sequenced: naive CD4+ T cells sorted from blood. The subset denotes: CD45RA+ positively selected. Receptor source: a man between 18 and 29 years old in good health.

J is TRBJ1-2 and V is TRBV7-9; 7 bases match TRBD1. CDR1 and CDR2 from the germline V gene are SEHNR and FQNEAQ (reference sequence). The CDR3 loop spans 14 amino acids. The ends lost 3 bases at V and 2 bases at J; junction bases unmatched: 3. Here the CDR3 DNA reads TGTGCCAGCAGCTTCGGACAGGCGAACTATGGCTACACCTTC. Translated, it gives CASSFGQANYGYTF.

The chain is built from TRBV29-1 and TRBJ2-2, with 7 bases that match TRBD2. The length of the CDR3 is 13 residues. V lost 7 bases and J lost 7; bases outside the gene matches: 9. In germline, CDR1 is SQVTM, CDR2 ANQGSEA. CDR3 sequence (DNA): TGCAGCGGGCTGGGGAGCGGGGTCGGGGAGCTGTTTTTT. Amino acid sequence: CSGLGSGVGELFF.

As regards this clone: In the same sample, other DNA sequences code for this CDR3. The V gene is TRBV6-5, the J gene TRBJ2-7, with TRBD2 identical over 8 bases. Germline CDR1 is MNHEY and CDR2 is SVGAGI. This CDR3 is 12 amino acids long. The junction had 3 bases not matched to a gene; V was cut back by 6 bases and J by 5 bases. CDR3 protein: CASRRGANEQYF. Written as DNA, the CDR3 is TGTGCCAGCAGGCGGGGGGCGAACGAGCAGTACTTC.

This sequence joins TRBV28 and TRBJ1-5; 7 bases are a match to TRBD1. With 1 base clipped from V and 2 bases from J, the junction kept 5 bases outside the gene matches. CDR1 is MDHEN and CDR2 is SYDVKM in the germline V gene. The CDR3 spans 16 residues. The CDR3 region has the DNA TGTGCCAGCAGTTTATTCCAGGGGGACGGCAATCAGCCCCAGCATTTT. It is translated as CASSLFQGDGNQPQHF.

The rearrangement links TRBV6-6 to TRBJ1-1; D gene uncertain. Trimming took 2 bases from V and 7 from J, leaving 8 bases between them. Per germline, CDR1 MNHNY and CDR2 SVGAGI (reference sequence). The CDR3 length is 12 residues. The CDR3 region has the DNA TGTGCCAGCAGTTACGTCGGGGATGAAGCTTTCTTT. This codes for CASSYVGDEAFF.

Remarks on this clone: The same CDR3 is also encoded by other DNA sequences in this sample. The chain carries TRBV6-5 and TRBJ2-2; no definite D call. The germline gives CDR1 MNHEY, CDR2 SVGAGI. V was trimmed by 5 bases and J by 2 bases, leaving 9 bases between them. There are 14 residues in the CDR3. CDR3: CASSTGRNTGELFF. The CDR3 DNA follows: TGTGCCAGCAGTACGGGCCGAAACACCGGGGAGCTGTTTTTT.

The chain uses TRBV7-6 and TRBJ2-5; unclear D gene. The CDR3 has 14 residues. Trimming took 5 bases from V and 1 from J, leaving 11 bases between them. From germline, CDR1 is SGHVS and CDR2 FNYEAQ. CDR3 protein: CASSPVGFQETQYF. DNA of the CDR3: TGTGCCAGCAGCCCCGTCGGATTCCAAGAGACCCAGTACTTC.

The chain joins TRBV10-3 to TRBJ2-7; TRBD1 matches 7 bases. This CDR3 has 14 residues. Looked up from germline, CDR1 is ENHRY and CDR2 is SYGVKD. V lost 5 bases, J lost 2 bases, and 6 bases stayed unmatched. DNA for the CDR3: TGTGCCATCAGTTCCGGGACAGCCACCTACGAGCAGTACTTC. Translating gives CAISSGTATYEQYF.

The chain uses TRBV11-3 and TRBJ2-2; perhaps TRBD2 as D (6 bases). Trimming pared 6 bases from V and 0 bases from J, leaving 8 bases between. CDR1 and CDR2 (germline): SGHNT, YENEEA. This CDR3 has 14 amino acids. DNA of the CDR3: TGTGCCAGCAGTCGACTAGCGAACACCGGGGAGCTGTTTTTT. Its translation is CASSRLANTGELFF.

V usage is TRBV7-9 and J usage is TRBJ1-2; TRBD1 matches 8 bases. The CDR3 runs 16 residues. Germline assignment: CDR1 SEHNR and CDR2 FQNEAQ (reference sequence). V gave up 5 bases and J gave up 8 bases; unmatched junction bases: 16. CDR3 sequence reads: CASSPRQGNYYLGYTF. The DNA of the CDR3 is TGTGCCAGCAGCCCAAGACAGGGGAATTATTATTTAGGCTACACCTTC.

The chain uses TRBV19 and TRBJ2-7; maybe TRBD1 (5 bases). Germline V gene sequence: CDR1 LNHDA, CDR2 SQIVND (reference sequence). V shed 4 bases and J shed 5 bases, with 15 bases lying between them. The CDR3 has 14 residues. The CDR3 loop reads CASSNQGKKNEQYF. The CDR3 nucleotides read TGTGCCAGTAGTAATCAGGGAAAGAAAAACGAGCAGTACTTC.

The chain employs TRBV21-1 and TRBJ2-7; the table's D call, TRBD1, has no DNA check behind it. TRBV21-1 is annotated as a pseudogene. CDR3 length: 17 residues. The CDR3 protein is CASSNSGTGPILNEQYF. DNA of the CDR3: TGTGCCAGCAGCAACTCCGGGACAGGGCCCATTCTTAACGAGCAGTACTTC.

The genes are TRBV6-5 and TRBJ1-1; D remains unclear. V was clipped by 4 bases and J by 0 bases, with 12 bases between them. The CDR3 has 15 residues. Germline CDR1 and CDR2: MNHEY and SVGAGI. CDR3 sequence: CASSFQTPLNTEAFF. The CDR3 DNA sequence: TGTGCCAGCAGTTTCCAGACCCCTTTGAACACTGAAGCTTTCTTT.

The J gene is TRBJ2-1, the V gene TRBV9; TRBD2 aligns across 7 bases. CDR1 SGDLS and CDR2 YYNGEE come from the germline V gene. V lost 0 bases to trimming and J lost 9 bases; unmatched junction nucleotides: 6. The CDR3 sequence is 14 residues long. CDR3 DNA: TGTGCCAGCAGCGTAGCTGCTAGCGGAAGTGAGCAGTTCTTC. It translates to CASSVAASGSEQFF. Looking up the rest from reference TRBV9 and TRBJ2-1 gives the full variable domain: DSGVTQTPKHLITATGQRVTLRCSPRSGDLSVYWYQQSLDQGLQFLIQYYNGEERAKGNILERFSAQQFPDLHSELNLSSLELGDSALYFCASSVAASGSEQFFGPGTRLTVL.

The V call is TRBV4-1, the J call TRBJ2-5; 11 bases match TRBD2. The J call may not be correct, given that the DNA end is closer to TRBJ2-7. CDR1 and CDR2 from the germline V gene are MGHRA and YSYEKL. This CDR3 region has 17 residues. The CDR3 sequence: CASSHGASGGTSYEQYF. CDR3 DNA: TGCGCCAGCAGCCATGGGGCTAGCGGGGGGACTTCCTACGAGCAGTACTTC.

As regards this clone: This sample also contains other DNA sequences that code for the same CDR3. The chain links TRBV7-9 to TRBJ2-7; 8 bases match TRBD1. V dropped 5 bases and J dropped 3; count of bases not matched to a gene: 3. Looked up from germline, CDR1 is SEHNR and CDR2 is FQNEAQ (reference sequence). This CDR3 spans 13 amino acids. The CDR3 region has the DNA TGTGCCAGCAGCCCCGGGACAGGCTACGAGCAGTACTTC. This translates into CASSPGTGYEQYF.

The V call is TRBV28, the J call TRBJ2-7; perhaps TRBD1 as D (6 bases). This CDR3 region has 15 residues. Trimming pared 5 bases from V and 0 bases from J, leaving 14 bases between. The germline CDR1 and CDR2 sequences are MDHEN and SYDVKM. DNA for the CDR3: TGTGCCAGCAGTGGGATCAGGGGCGACTCCTACGAGCAGTACTTC. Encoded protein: CASSGIRGDSYEQYF. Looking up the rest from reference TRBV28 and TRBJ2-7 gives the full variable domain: DVKVTQSSRYLVKRTGEKVFLECVQDMDHENMFWYRQDPGLGLRLIYFSYDVKMKEKGDIPEGYSVSREKKERFSLILESASTNQTSMYLCASSGIRGDSYEQYFGPGTRLTVT.

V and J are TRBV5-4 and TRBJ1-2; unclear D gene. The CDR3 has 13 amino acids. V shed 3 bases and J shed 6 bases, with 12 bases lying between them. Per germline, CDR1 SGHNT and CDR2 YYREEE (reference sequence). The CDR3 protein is CASSSPAGDGYTF. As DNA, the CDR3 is TGTGCCAGCAGCTCCCCGGCAGGAGATGGCTACACCTTC.

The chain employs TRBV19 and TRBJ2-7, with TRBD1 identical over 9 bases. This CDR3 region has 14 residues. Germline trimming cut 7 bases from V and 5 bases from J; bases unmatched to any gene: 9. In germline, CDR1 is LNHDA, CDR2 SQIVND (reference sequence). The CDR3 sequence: CASTPDRGRNEQYF. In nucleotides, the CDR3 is TGTGCCAGTACCCCGGACAGGGGTCGGAACGAGCAGTACTTC.

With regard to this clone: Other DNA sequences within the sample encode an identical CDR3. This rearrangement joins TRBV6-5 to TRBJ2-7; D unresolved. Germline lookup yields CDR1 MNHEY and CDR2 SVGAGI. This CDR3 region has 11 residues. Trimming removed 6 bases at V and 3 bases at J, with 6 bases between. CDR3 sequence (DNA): TGTGCCAGCAGCACGAACTACGAGCAGTACTTC. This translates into CASSTNYEQYF.